These T cell receptor beta chains were read from a single sample in a study of T cells in localized non-small cell lung cancer. The table came from immunoSEQ multiplex PCR; TCRdb's copy has only in-frame clones and leaves some out. The sample includes roughly 89,000 clones, more than 75% of them seen just once. Sequenced here: PBMCs, sampled before any cancer treatment. These receptors originate from a woman aged 40 to 75 with stage II squamous cell lung carcinoma. CDR3s include the opening cysteine and the closing phenylalanine or tryptophan. Each record gives: D gene, V gene, J gene, CDR3 protein. D genes are given only for firm matches.

-	TRBV5-1	TRBJ2-7	CASSLGGPGYEQYF
TRBD1	TRBV7-6	TRBJ2-5	CASSGGRGRIETQYF
-	TRBV4-2	TRBJ1-5	CASSQEDGADQPQHF
-	TRBV11-2	TRBJ2-6	CASRGISSGANVLTF
TRBD2	TRBV6-1	TRBJ2-2	CASSEVSGGHLKPGTGELFF
TRBD1	TRBV7-9	TRBJ1-1	CASKEGANTEAFF
-	TRBV11-1	TRBJ1-6	CASSFGQVNSPLHF
-	TRBV6-1	TRBJ1-5	CASSGNQPQHF
-	TRBV30	TRBJ2-2	CVASGESGVDGELFF
TRBD1	TRBV11-2	TRBJ1-1	CASSLVRDRPDTEAFF
-	TRBV6-1	TRBJ1-2	CASSALDRYGYTF
-	TRBV30	TRBJ1-5	CAWSVSIGTGGSPQHF
TRBD1	TRBV5-1	TRBJ1-3	CASSLQGVSGNTIYF
-	TRBV6-1	TRBJ1-2	CASSGGPGAYMGYTF
-	TRBV30	TRBJ2-1	CAWGSNEQFF
-	TRBV5-1	TRBJ2-5	CASSLGSAGETQYF
-	TRBV6-5	TRBJ2-5	CASSYGGRGGETQYF
TRBD1	TRBV16	TRBJ2-7	CASSQQGAKEQYF
-	TRBV6-5	TRBJ2-7	CASSRGSSYEQYF
-	TRBV5-6	TRBJ2-7	CASSFRTVAYEQYF
TRBD1	TRBV2	TRBJ1-2	CASSSGTGSRGYTF
-	TRBV2	TRBJ1-1	CASSASSGSKTEAFF
TRBD2	TRBV4-1	TRBJ2-3	CASSQRRGNTDTQYF
-	TRBV5-4	TRBJ2-3	CASSPHQRTTDTQYF
-	TRBV5-1	TRBJ2-1	CASSYSGVRGSYHNEQFF
-	TRBV14	TRBJ2-7	CASSQDLFYEQYF
-	TRBV6-6	TRBJ1-5	CASSYSNSKQPQHF
TRBD1	TRBV5-6	TRBJ1-1	CASSGRSGGDTEAFF
TRBD1	TRBV7-9	TRBJ1-1	CASSLFTGVGTEAFF
-	TRBV6-6	TRBJ1-5	CASSYPDSNQPQHF
TRBD2	TRBV10-3	TRBJ2-1	CAINPGGPNEQFF
TRBD1	TRBV30	TRBJ2-1	CAWDLRGDRGSEQFF
-	TRBV5-4	TRBJ1-1	CASRPDSKRAGAVNTEAFF
TRBD1	TRBV2	TRBJ2-5	CASRMGQRFQETQYF
-	TRBV11-2	TRBJ2-5	CASRETGQETQYF
-	TRBV11-2	TRBJ1-1	CASSWSGREAFF
-	TRBV28	TRBJ1-2	CASSLGRANYGYTF
-	TRBV5-4	TRBJ2-7	CASSLRGASYEQYF
-	TRBV19	TRBJ1-2	CASSISSHGYTF
TRBD1	TRBV6-5	TRBJ2-6	CASGTGAGANVLTF
TRBD1	TRBV9	TRBJ1-5	CASSESGGPNQPQHF
TRBD1	TRBV28	TRBJ1-5	CASTQGQPGQPQHF
-	TRBV5-6	TRBJ1-1	CASSLGGRVNTEAFF
-	TRBV5-6	TRBJ1-2	CASSSQGYGYTF
-	TRBV28	TRBJ1-6	CASSLNRSPLHF
-	TRBV7-7	TRBJ1-2	CAPEEELYGYTF
-	TRBV30	TRBJ1-1	CAWSLWGGKNTEAFF
TRBD1	TRBV6-4	TRBJ2-5	CASRGDRVGETQYF
-	TRBV5-1	TRBJ2-7	CASKEGAYGSYEQYF
TRBD2	TRBV28	TRBJ2-6	CASSAPRGTSGSGANVLTF
TRBD2	TRBV5-6	TRBJ2-1	CASSFRTSYYNEQFF
-	TRBV5-6	TRBJ1-2	CASSFGPEGGYTF
-	TRBV7-8	TRBJ2-1	CASRRGMNEQFF
-	TRBV10-1	TRBJ1-1	CASSLEGDTEAFF